This is a list of T cell receptor beta chains from one sample in a study of lymphopenia after photon versus proton radiotherapy. Generated by immunoSEQ multiplex PCR, the TCRdb table keeps only in-frame clones and is missing some. Among under 65,000 clones listed, 84% were seen once. Sequenced material: peripheral blood, taken from a patient treated with proton-based radiotherapy. These receptors came from a man between 60 and 75 years old with pancreatic cancer. CDR3s leave out the opening cysteine and the closing phenylalanine or tryptophan. The order of the fields is J gene, CDR3 length, V gene, CDR3 protein.

J: TRBJ1-1
length: 13
V: TRBV30
CDR3: AWSTQTGITTEAF

J: TRBJ2-6
length: 12
V: TRBV5-1
CDR3: ASSFGAGANVLT

J: TRBJ1-3
length: 13
V: TRBV9
CDR3: ASSVGSQGRNTIY

J: TRBJ2-3
length: 13
V: TRBV30
CDR3: AWSVLGGRSDTQY

J: TRBJ2-7
length: 16
V: TRBV5-6
CDR3: ASSSTGLAGTFSYEQY

J: TRBJ2-1
length: 21
V: TRBV15
CDR3: ATSGEGNPLWTSGGFSYNEQF

J: TRBJ1-2
length: 12
V: TRBV11-2
CDR3: ASSFRTANYGYT

J: TRBJ2-3
length: 13
V: TRBV27
CDR3: ASSLGGASTDTQY

J: TRBJ1-1
length: 12
V: TRBV28
CDR3: ASSLSGLIAEAF

J: TRBJ2-7
length: 11
V: TRBV7-8
CDR3: ASSHRMSYEQY

J: TRBJ2-7
length: 11
V: TRBV5-6
CDR3: ASRVTGRYEQY

J: TRBJ2-7
length: 10
V: TRBV7-8
CDR3: AASELRGEQY

J: TRBJ1-1
length: 12
V: TRBV7-2
CDR3: ASSPARVSTEAF

J: TRBJ2-5
length: 13
V: TRBV4-2
CDR3: ASSQGGQGQETQY

J: TRBJ1-6
length: 14
V: TRBV7-2
CDR3: ASSLGGSSYNSPLH

J: TRBJ2-1
length: 12
V: TRBV6-1
CDR3: ASKKDVGVDEQF

J: TRBJ2-7
length: 13
V: TRBV4-1
CDR3: ASSHQAGLIYEQY

J: TRBJ2-5
length: 8
V: TRBV29-1
CDR3: SGTGLTQY

J: TRBJ1-2
length: 13
V: TRBV6-1
CDR3: ASSEPGQANYGYT

J: TRBJ2-1
length: 13
V: TRBV19
CDR3: ASSATGSFGNEQF

J: TRBJ2-7
length: 10
V: TRBV5-6
CDR3: ASSLLEQKQY

J: TRBJ2-4
length: 13
V: TRBV10-3
CDR3: AISDVALAKNIQY

J: TRBJ2-1
length: 11
V: TRBV6-5
CDR3: ASSAGLYNEQF

J: TRBJ2-7
length: 15
V: TRBV5-5
CDR3: ASSLAPAGGNVGEQY

J: TRBJ2-2
length: 20
V: TRBV16
CDR3: ASSQFQGWDERLAGNTGELF

J: TRBJ2-3
length: 14
V: TRBV25-1
CDR3: ASSESRRVGTDTQY

J: TRBJ2-3
length: 14
V: TRBV7-2
CDR3: ASSRYRDSRTDTQY

J: TRBJ2-7
length: 11
V: TRBV7-9
CDR3: ASNRDRAYEQY

J: TRBJ1-4
length: 13
V: TRBV15
CDR3: ATSRGGQGEEKLF

J: TRBJ1-5
length: 12
V: TRBV5-6
CDR3: ASSFGVSSQPQH

J: TRBJ1-1
length: 13
V: TRBV6-1
CDR3: ASRTGTGAYPEAF

J: TRBJ2-3
length: 15
V: TRBV5-4
CDR3: ASSPGTSGRNTDTQY

J: TRBJ2-1
length: 14
V: TRBV7-2
CDR3: ASRTVAGGTYNEQF

J: TRBJ2-2
length: 12
V: TRBV23-1
CDR3: ASTHRRTTGELF

J: TRBJ1-1
length: 13
V: TRBV19
CDR3: ASSPGPGRADKAF

J: TRBJ2-5
length: 12
V: TRBV6-6
CDR3: ASSYSGGRETQY

J: TRBJ2-6
length: 12
V: TRBV30
CDR3: AWSATSGANVLT

J: TRBJ2-7
length: 12
V: TRBV30
CDR3: AWSPRGGRYEQY

J: TRBJ2-1
length: 11
V: TRBV2
CDR3: ASRGDSRSEQF

J: TRBJ2-1
length: 13
V: TRBV18
CDR3: ASSPLAGPYNEQF

J: TRBJ1-3
length: 13
V: TRBV2
CDR3: ASSATVTSGNTIY

J: TRBJ2-5
length: 12
V: TRBV6-5
CDR3: ASSYSGGRETQY

J: TRBJ2-5
length: 12
V: TRBV18
CDR3: ASSPPSTQETQY

J: TRBJ2-7
length: 9
V: TRBV19
CDR3: ASAKSYEQY

J: TRBJ1-2
length: 12
V: TRBV29-1
CDR3: SVGEVREGYGYT

J: TRBJ1-3
length: 12
V: TRBV9
CDR3: ASSASFSGNTIY

J: TRBJ2-7
length: 11
V: TRBV18
CDR3: ASSQTGGYEQY

J: TRBJ1-2
length: 14
V: TRBV12-5
CDR3: ASGLDPRGGGDGYT

J: TRBJ2-7
length: 11
V: TRBV19
CDR3: ASKRGQGYEQY

J: TRBJ2-7
length: 13
V: TRBV11-2
CDR3: ASSLVRGRFHEQY

J: TRBJ1-1
length: 12
V: TRBV19
CDR3: ASSTQTANTEAF

J: TRBJ2-7
length: 13
V: TRBV7-8
CDR3: ASSLPGTGGREQY

J: TRBJ2-3
length: 11
V: TRBV7-3
CDR3: ASSLTITDTQY